Included here is one TCR beta chain sequence, with context. Its antigen is as yet unknown. TCR beta VDJ combinations and CDR3 sequences were profiled from genomic DNA. TCRdb itself ran the reads through MiXCR, one entry per CDR3 protein. This sample has hundreds of thousands of distinct CDR3 sequences, with about a third found just once. The V end lost 11 bases, the J end lost 1 base, and 18 bases lay between the germline ends. The length of the CDR3 is 15 residues. Germline values: CDR1 LNHDA, CDR2 SQIVND (reference sequence). This sample was included in a study of CD8+CD57+ T cells in acquired aplastic anemia. Overall study context: The average for DNA from sorted CD4+ and CD8+ cells was roughly 3 ug. Study-wide points: Controls did not differ significantly from patients in CD8+ Simpson's diversity.

Sequenced patients had shown CD8+CD57+ cell expansion by flow cytometry. No patient had been given any therapy when blood was sampled. Sequenced: sorted CD4+, CD8+, or CD8+CD57+ T cells (not recorded which) from PBMCs. The rearrangement joins TRBV19 to TRBJ2-4; D uncertain. The sequence was collected from a human donor with aplastic anemia. This chain's CDR3 is CAWSVIVNAKNIQYF. CDR3 in DNA: TGTGCCTGGAGTGTTATTGTTAATGCCAAAAACATTCAGTACTTC.